This T cell receptor beta chain was identified during a study of blood T cell repertoires in COVID-19. Measured with immunoSEQ multiplex PCR; TCRdb has only the in-frame clones, and not every one. The sample lists some 270,000 clones; 75% to 90% were seen once. Trimming removed 1 base from V and 2 bases from J, with 7 bases in between. The germline V gene encodes CDR1 SGHRS and CDR2 YFSETQ. CDR3 size: 14 residues. The clonotype originates from a man aged 30-40 years with acute or convalescent COVID-19. The chain links TRBV5-1 to TRBJ1-3; the D gene is possibly TRBD1 (5 bases). The material sequenced was peripheral blood. DNA for the CDR3: TGCGCCAGCAGCTTGTCGGGGGCTGGAAACACCATATATTTT. Translation: CASSLSGAGNTIYF.